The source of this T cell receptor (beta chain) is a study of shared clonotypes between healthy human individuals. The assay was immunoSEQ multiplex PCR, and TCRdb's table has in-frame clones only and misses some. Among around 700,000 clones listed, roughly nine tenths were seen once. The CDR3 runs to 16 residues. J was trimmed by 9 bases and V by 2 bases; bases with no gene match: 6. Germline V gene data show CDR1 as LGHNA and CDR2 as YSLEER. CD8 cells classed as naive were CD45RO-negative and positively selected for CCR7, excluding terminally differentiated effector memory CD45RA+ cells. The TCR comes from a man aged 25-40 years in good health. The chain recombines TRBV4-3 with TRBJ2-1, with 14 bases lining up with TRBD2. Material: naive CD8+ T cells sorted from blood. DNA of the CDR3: TGCGCCAGCAGCCAACGACTAGCGGGAGGGCCGGGTGAGCAGTTCTTC. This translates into CASSQRLAGGPGEQFF.